This TCR beta chain was sequenced for a study of shared clonotypes between healthy human individuals. The assay was immunoSEQ multiplex PCR, and TCRdb's table has in-frame clones only and misses some. The table records 2 million to 2.5 million clones, about 95% of them present only once. The naive CD8 population came from CD45RO-negative cells selected for CCR7, without terminally differentiated effector memory CD45RA+ cells. Sequenced material: naive CD8+ T cells sorted from blood. The sequence was obtained from a man aged 18 to 30 in good health.

CDR3 loop: CASSHQTGTGYTF. CDR3 DNA sequence: TGCGCCAGCAGCCATCAGACAGGGACCGGCTACACCTTC. The chain has TRBV4-1 and TRBJ1-2; 7 nucleotides line up with TRBD1. V gave up 3 bases and J gave up 8 bases; unmatched junction bases: 6. Germline V gene lookup returns CDR1 MGHRA and CDR2 YSYEKL. The CDR3 consists of 13 residues.